A single sample is the source of the 5 T cell receptor beta chains below, sequenced in a study of T cell changes during pregnancy in multiple sclerosis (dated by TCRdb to about 2019). The library was built by means of the immunoSEQ multiplex PCR assay. The immuneACCESS repertoire file appears here via TCRdb, limited to in-frame rearrangements. These files lack a portion of the clones; in checked studies, under half of the deficit traces to unresolved V genes, and the cause of the others is not known. The sample table contains under 60,000 clones; only one count was recorded for roughly 92% of them. Approximately 0.4% of the sample rests with the top ten. This specimen was CD4+ T cells from peripheral blood mononuclear cells, taken in the second trimester of pregnancy. Receptors were obtained from a female donor in good health, enrolled as a control in a pregnancy study.

This clone was picked up a small number of times. V is TRBV6-5 and J is TRBJ2-1; TRBD1 matches at 7 bases. In germline, CDR1 is MNHEY, CDR2 SVGAGI. The CDR3 is 16 amino acids. V shed 3 bases and J 2 bases; nucleotides not matched to a gene: 7. CDR3 amino acids: CASSYSNRGPYNEQFF. The CDR3 DNA reads as TGTGCCAGCAGTTATTCAAACAGGGGTCCCTACAATGAGCAGTTCTTC.

The chain carries TRBV13 and TRBJ2-1, with TRBD2 matching over 13 bases. CDR3 length: 16 amino acids. Germline V gene data show CDR1 as PRHDT and CDR2 as FYEKMQ (reference sequence). Trimming removed 5 bases from V and 6 bases from J; junction bases left unmatched: 7. In DNA form, the CDR3 reads TGTGCCAGCAGCGCGAGACTAGCGGGGGGCATCAATGAGCAGTTCTTC. The encoded protein is CASSARLAGGINEQFF.

The gene calls are TRBV30 and TRBJ2-3, with D hard to call. CDR3 size: 11 residues. The V gene lost 0 bases and the J gene lost 6 bases, with 4 bases spanning the gap. CDR1 GTSNPN and CDR2 SVGIG come from the germline V gene (reference sequence). The CDR3 DNA reads as TGTGCCTGGAGTGTACGGGATACGCAGTATTTT. This codes for CAWSVRDTQYF.

V and J are TRBV2 and TRBJ1-6; TRBD1 is a possible D gene (5 bases). This CDR3 is built from 13 residues. Germline V lookup: CDR1 SNHLY, CDR2 FYNNEI. V shed 6 bases and J shed 4 bases, with 7 bases lying between them. The CDR3 DNA sequence: TGTGCCAGCAGAACAGGTTATAATTCACCCCTCCACTTT. This encodes CASRTGYNSPLHF.

The V and J genes are TRBV18 and TRBJ1-6; no definite D call. V was cut by 4 bases and J by 9 bases, with 13 bases left in between. Germline loops: CDR1 KGHSH, CDR2 LQKENI. This CDR3 contains 14 residues. The CDR3 bases are TGTGCCAGCTCACGGGCAGAGGGAGGTTCACCCCTCCACTTT. It encodes CASSRAEGGSPLHF.